The following is a T cell receptor beta chain sequence with its context. Germline CDR1 reads MGHRA; CDR2 reads YSYEKL. Between the trimmed V and J ends, which lost 4 bases and 4 bases, there was a span of 5 bases. The CDR3 loop spans 12 amino acids. The sample comes from a study of blood T cell repertoires in COVID-19. Study at large: Sources were T cells, B-cell-depleted T cells, or PBMCs; the material itself was cDNA or gDNA.

Assay: immunoSEQ multiplex PCR; the TCRdb copy retains only in-frame clones and omits some. The sample lists tens of thousands of clones, 86% occurring once. The clonotype comes from a man aged 50 to 59 with active or convalescent COVID-19. This chain links TRBV4-1 with TRBJ1-3; no clear D gene. Sequenced: peripheral blood. Here the CDR3 reads CASSPVGNTIYF. CDR3 coding DNA: TGCGCCAGCAGCCCGGTGGGAAACACCATATATTTT.